One sample yielded the 21 T cell receptor beta chains listed below, sequenced in a study of OX40 agonist ivuxolimab in advanced cancers. Sequencing used immunoSEQ multiplex PCR; TCRdb keeps in-frame clones, though not all of them. The repertoire holds around 79,000 clones, around nine tenths seen once, with roughly 0.72% in the top ten. The source material was CD4+ or CD8+ T cells sorted from blood, sampled in a trial of the OX40 agonist ivuxolimab. These receptors originate from an adult with an advanced solid tumor such as melanoma, head and neck, liver or kidney cancer.

This chain links TRBV9 with TRBJ2-7; 8 bases line up with TRBD2. The CDR3 runs 14 residues. The germline V gene has CDR1 SGDLS and CDR2 YYNGEE. The trim removed 3 bases at V and 3 bases at J, leaving 5 bases unmatched. The CDR3 reads CASSETAGDYEQYF. DNA of the CDR3: TGTGCCAGCAGCGAGACAGCGGGGGACTACGAGCAGTACTTC.

This clone has a single count. This sequence joins TRBV5-1 and TRBJ2-2, with no clear D. CDR1 and CDR2 (germline): SGHRS, YFSETQ. Trimming removed 1 base from V and 10 bases from J, with 5 bases in between. The length of the CDR3 is 11 residues. CDR3 in DNA: TGCGCCAGCAGCTTGAGGGAGGAGCTGTTTTTT. It translates to CASSLREELFF.

This rearrangement joins TRBV18 to TRBJ1-3; D is unresolved. This CDR3 spans 15 amino acids. The germline V gene has CDR1 KGHSH and CDR2 LQKENI. Trimming shortened V by 3 bases and J by 5 bases, and 14 bases separated the two germline ends. CDR3: CASSPKDGNRNTIYF. The CDR3 nucleotides are TGTGCCAGCTCACCCAAGGACGGAAACCGAAACACCATATATTTT.

The chain recombines TRBV29-1 with TRBJ2-1; tentative D call: TRBD2 (6 bases). Per the germline V gene, CDR1 is SQVTM and CDR2 is ANQGSEA. The CDR3 is 24 residues long. The V end lost 3 bases, the J end lost 9 bases, and 48 bases lay between the germline ends. The CDR3 coding sequence is TGCAGCGTTGAGGTGGCAGGCCCTAGGTCCGATGGTGTCAAAACCCGGGAGTTTGGTCGTGAGCAGTTCTTC. This encodes CSVEVAGPRSDGVKTREFGREQFF.

This clone occurred a few times. This chain links TRBV5-4 with TRBJ2-5; 7 bases match TRBD1. Germline-derived CDR1 and CDR2 are SGHNT and YYREEE (reference sequence). V shed 4 bases, J shed 8 bases, and the junction held 11 bases outside the gene matches. CDR3 size: 14 residues. Here the CDR3 reads CASSPGTEKRTQYF. The CDR3 region has the DNA TGTGCCAGCAGCCCCGGGACAGAGAAGAGAACCCAGTACTTC.

The V and J genes are TRBV18 and TRBJ1-4, with D maybe TRBD1 (6 bases). Trimming cost V 2 bases and J 0 bases, with 10 bases left between them. CDR3 size: 16 residues. Looked up from germline, CDR1 is KGHSH and CDR2 is LQKENI. The DNA of the CDR3 is TGTGCCAGCTCACCAGACAGGATCTCAACTAATGAAAAACTGTTTTTT. This translates into CASSPDRISTNEKLFF.

This rearrangement joins TRBV30 to TRBJ1-1; D not resolved. The CDR3 is 13 amino acids. Trimming shortened V by 1 base and J by 1 base, and 7 bases separated the two germline ends. The germline V gene has CDR1 GTSNPN and CDR2 SVGIG (reference sequence). CDR3 DNA sequence: TGTGCCTGGAGTGAGACAACGAACACTGAAGCTTTCTTT. Amino acids: CAWSETTNTEAFF.

The CDR3 spells CASSPVTGAYEQYF. The CDR3, as DNA: TGTGCCAGCTCACCAGTAACGGGAGCCTACGAGCAGTACTTC. The chain is built from TRBV18 and TRBJ2-7; possible D gene TRBD2, 6 bases. Trimming cost V 2 bases and J 2 bases, with 10 bases left between them. Germline V CDR1 and CDR2: KGHSH, LQKENI. This CDR3 has 14 residues.

The V gene is TRBV6-5, the J gene TRBJ2-1; D gene ambiguous. Trimming cost V 2 bases and J 8 bases, with 13 bases left between them. Germline CDR1 MNHEY, CDR2 SVGAGI. CDR3 size: 14 residues. CDR3 DNA: TGTGCCAGCAGTTACGGGCTAGGCAACTATGAGCAGTTCTTC. It is translated as CASSYGLGNYEQFF.

The rearrangement joins TRBV7-9 to TRBJ2-1; D gene ambiguous. V shed 6 bases and J shed 8 bases, with 11 bases lying between them. Looked up from germline, CDR1 is SEHNR and CDR2 is FQNEAQ (reference sequence). The CDR3 runs to 12 residues. The CDR3 is CASRPIRDEQFF. CDR3 sequence (DNA): TGTGCCAGCAGACCCATCCGGGATGAGCAGTTCTTC.

This clone was counted a single time. This rearrangement joins TRBV7-3 to TRBJ2-2; possible D gene TRBD2, 6 bases. Trimming stripped 5 bases from V and 6 bases from J, with 13 bases between. The germline V gene has CDR1 SGHTA and CDR2 FQGTGA. This CDR3 region has 14 residues. This CDR3 reads CASSPGRGSGELFF. The DNA for the CDR3 is TGTGCCAGCAGCCCGGGGCGGGGATCCGGGGAGCTGTTTTTT.

This clone showed up just once. V is TRBV18 and J is TRBJ1-3, with 8 bases matching TRBD1. The J segment lost 2 bases and the V segment lost 4 bases, leaving 7 bases of the junction unmatched. The CDR3 runs to 16 residues. Germline V gives CDR1 KGHSH, CDR2 LQKENI. CDR3 coding DNA: TGTGCCAGCTCACGTCCCGGGACAGGTACTGGAAACACCATATATTTT. Its translation is CASSRPGTGTGNTIYF.

The V and J genes are TRBV28 and TRBJ1-2; 8 bases match TRBD1. The CDR3 runs to 14 residues. Trimming took 4 bases from V and 8 from J; bases not matched to a gene: 9. The germline CDR1 and CDR2 sequences are MDHEN and SYDVKM. CDR3 protein: CASSSLGTGRGYTF. The CDR3 DNA sequence: TGTGCCAGCAGTTCGCTTGGGACAGGTCGGGGCTACACCTTC.

The chain couples TRBV5-1 to TRBJ1-1; no reliable D call. CDR1 is SGHRS and CDR2 is YFSETQ in the germline V gene. The CDR3 contains 14 residues. V dropped 3 bases and J dropped 1 base, with 10 bases sitting between them. The CDR3 reads CASSSQDQNTEAFF. CDR3 bases: TGCGCCAGCAGCTCCCAGGACCAGAACACTGAAGCTTTCTTT. The full variable domain, with the rest looked up from reference TRBV5-1 and TRBJ1-1, is KAGVTQTPRYLIKTRGQQVTLSCSPISGHRSVSWYQQTPGQGLQFLFEYFSETQRNKGNFPGRFSGRQFSNSRSEMNVSTLELGDSALYLCASSSQDQNTEAFFGQGTRLTVV.

The chain has TRBV11-2 and TRBJ2-1; 7 bases are shared with TRBD2. The CDR3 consists of 15 residues. V lost 5 bases, J lost 0 bases, and 4 bases stayed unmatched. The germline gives CDR1 SGHAT, CDR2 FQNNGV. The CDR3 protein is CASSPPGGSYNEQFF. CDR3 nucleotides: TGTGCCAGCAGCCCCCCGGGGGGCTCCTACAATGAGCAGTTCTTC. Together with reference TRBV11-2 and TRBJ2-1, the CDR3 gives the full variable domain: EAGVAQSPRYKIIEKRQSVAFWCNPISGHATLYWYQQILGQGPKLLIQFQNNGVVDDSQLPKDRFSAERLKGVDSTLKIQPAKLEDSAVYLCASSPPGGSYNEQFFGPGTRLTVL.

V and J are TRBV18 and TRBJ2-7; 8 bases map to TRBD1. The V gene's germline CDR1 is KGHSH and CDR2 LQKENI. This CDR3 has 15 amino acids. After removal of 3 bases from V and 2 bases from J, the junction contained 6 bases not matched to a gene. The CDR3 protein is CASSPTGATTYEQYF. CDR3 nucleotides: TGTGCCAGCTCACCGACAGGGGCAACCACCTACGAGCAGTACTTC.

The chain combines TRBV6-1 with TRBJ1-4; perhaps TRBD1 as D (5 bases). Trimming stripped 11 bases from V and 7 bases from J, with 20 bases between. The CDR3 consists of 14 residues. From germline, CDR1 is MNHNS and CDR2 SASEGT. The CDR3 DNA reads as TGTGCCGGAGAAAGGCAGTGGGGGGGTGAAAAACTGTTTTTT. Residues: CAGERQWGGEKLFF.

CDR3 region: CASSFKGRGAEAFF. The CDR3 region has the DNA TGCGCCAGCAGCTTTAAGGGCAGGGGTGCTGAAGCTTTCTTT. This chain connects TRBV5-1 to TRBJ1-1; possible D gene TRBD1, 6 bases. This CDR3 has 14 amino acids. V shed 2 bases and J shed 6 bases, with 14 bases lying between them. From germline, CDR1 is SGHRS and CDR2 YFSETQ.

The gene calls are TRBV5-1 and TRBJ1-5; no clear D gene. The CDR3 has 13 amino acids. The V end lost 1 base, the J end lost 2 bases, and 4 bases lay between the germline ends. Germline V gene lookup returns CDR1 SGHRS and CDR2 YFSETQ. The CDR3 here is CASSLQGNQPQHF. The CDR3 DNA reads as TGCGCCAGCAGCTTGCAGGGCAATCAGCCCCAGCATTTT.

This clone was observed a handful of times. This chain uses TRBV30 with TRBJ1-1; 8 bases fit TRBD1. CDR1 and CDR2 from the germline V gene are GTSNPN and SVGIG (reference sequence). The CDR3 totals 11 residues. CDR3 DNA: TGTGCGAAGCGCAGGGGGCTACACGCTTTCTTT. Encoded protein: CAKRRGLHAFF.

This chain connects TRBV27 to TRBJ1-4; weak D call: TRBD1 (6 bases). V lost 5 bases, J lost 8 bases, and 18 bases lay in between. From germline, CDR1 is MNHEY and CDR2 SMNVEV (reference sequence). This CDR3 has 15 residues. CDR3 bases: TGTGCCAGCAGTAGCCGACAGCCAGGGGCAGAAAAACTGTTTTTT. It encodes CASSSRQPGAEKLFF.